These 9 T cell receptor beta chains originate from one sample sequenced in a study of shared clonotypes between healthy human individuals (TCRdb year 2020). Libraries were built with the immunoSEQ multiplex PCR assay. TCRdb stores this immuneACCESS table with in-frame sequences only. Part of the clones is absent; in the studies checked, under half of the shortfall reflects unresolved V genes, and no reason is known for the rest. This sample gives 2.3 million or so clones in total; approximately 95% of them show up just once. The ten largest make up approximately 0.4% of the sample. The sample comprised naive CD4+ T cells from PBMCs. The cell subset or site label, as the study defines it: CD45RA+ positively selected. The receptors here all came from a man aged 18 to 30 in good health. Some clones in this sample may be carry-over from other donors' samples.

As for this clone: Within the sample, other DNA sequences also encode this same CDR3. The chain couples TRBV5-1 to TRBJ2-3, with 9 bases fitting TRBD1. The V segment lost 0 bases and the J segment 3 bases; nucleotides outside the gene matches: 5. This CDR3 has 16 residues. The germline gives CDR1 SGHRS, CDR2 YFSETQ. CDR3 sequence: CASSLVVTGGTDTQYF. In DNA, the CDR3 is TGCGCCAGCAGCTTGGTAGTGACAGGGGGGACAGATACGCAGTATTTT.

V is TRBV9 and J is TRBJ1-2; D is perhaps TRBD1 (6 bases). The germline CDR1 and CDR2 sequences are SGDLS and YYNGEE. Between the trimmed V and J ends, which lost 4 bases and 0 bases, there was a span of 13 bases. The CDR3 has 15 residues. This CDR3 reads CASSPRTAANYGYTF. Written as DNA, the CDR3 is TGTGCCAGCAGCCCCCGGACAGCCGCTAACTATGGCTACACCTTC.

This chain links TRBV28 with TRBJ1-3, with D perhaps TRBD1 (6 bases). CDR1 and CDR2 (germline): MDHEN, SYDVKM. Trimming removed 7 bases from V and 2 bases from J, with 12 bases in between. The CDR3 loop spans 14 amino acids. CDR3 sequence: CASKTGAAGNTIYF. CDR3 sequence (DNA): TGTGCCAGCAAAACGGGGGCAGCTGGAAACACCATATATTTT.

The chain recombines TRBV7-9 with TRBJ2-5, with TRBD2 matching 9 bases. Germline lookup yields CDR1 SEHNR and CDR2 FQNEAQ (reference sequence). This CDR3 has 15 amino acids. V shed 4 bases and J 4 bases; nucleotides not matched to a gene: 7. CDR3 loop: CASSSEAGGIETQYF. The CDR3 coding sequence is TGTGCCAGCAGCTCGGAAGCGGGAGGAATAGAGACCCAGTACTTC.

This rearrangement joins TRBV10-1 to TRBJ2-7, with a possible D match to TRBD2 (5 bases). This CDR3 is 14 amino acids long. Trimming pared 4 bases from V and 5 bases from J, leaving 15 bases between. CDR1 is WNHNN, CDR2 SYGVQD, per germline (reference sequence). CDR3 sequence (DNA): TGCGCCAGCAGTGCCGCCGAGCGGAAGGACGAGCAGTACTTC. It codes for CASSAAERKDEQYF.

This clone was recorded once. The chain uses TRBV7-2 and TRBJ2-3; 9 nucleotides agree with TRBD1. Losses at the gene ends were 1 base for V and 3 bases for J; bases not matched to a gene: 8. Germline CDR1 and CDR2: SGHTA and FQGNSA. The CDR3 extends over 17 amino acids. The CDR3 bases are TGTGCCAGCAGCTTAGTTTCCCGGGACAGGGTTACAGATACGCAGTATTTT. This gives the protein CASSLVSRDRVTDTQYF.

This chain joins TRBV4-3 and TRBJ2-7, with 7 bases that match TRBD2. Germline assignment: CDR1 LGHNA and CDR2 YSLEER. This CDR3 has 17 residues. Trimming removed 4 bases from V and 0 bases from J; junction bases left unmatched: 12. The CDR3 loop is CASSRLGTSATSYEQYF. Written as DNA, the CDR3 is TGCGCCAGCAGCCGCCTGGGAACTAGCGCCACCTCCTACGAGCAGTACTTC.

The chain employs TRBV6-1 and TRBJ2-3; D remains ambiguous. CDR3 length: 13 amino acids. The ends were cut back, 1 base at V and 5 bases at J, with 7 bases in the middle. CDR1 and CDR2 (germline): MNHNS, SASEGT. The CDR3 nucleotides are TGTGCCAGCAGTGAAGGGGTTGGAGATACGCAGTATTTT. Translated, it gives CASSEGVGDTQYF.

The V call is TRBV29-1, the J call TRBJ2-5; D possibly uses TRBD1 or TRBD2 (5 bases each). The end of the DNA is better explained by TRBJ2-7, so the J call may be wrong. The germline V gene encodes CDR1 SQVTM and CDR2 ANQGSEA. The CDR3 contains 13 residues. The CDR3 reads CSVEGDGSYEQYF. CDR3 DNA: TGCAGCGTTGAAGGGGACGGTTCCTACGAGCAGTACTTC.